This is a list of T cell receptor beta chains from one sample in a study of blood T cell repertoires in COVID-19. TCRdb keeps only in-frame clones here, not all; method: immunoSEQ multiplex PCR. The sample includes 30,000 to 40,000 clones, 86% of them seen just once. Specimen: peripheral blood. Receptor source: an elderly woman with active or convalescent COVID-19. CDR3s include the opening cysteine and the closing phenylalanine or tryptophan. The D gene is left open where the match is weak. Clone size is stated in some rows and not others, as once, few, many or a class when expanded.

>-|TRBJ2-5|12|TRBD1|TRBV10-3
CAIRQGDETQYF
TGTGCCATCAGGCAGGGGGATGAGACCCAGTACTTC
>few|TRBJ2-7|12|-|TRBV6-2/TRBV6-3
CASSLQGYEQYF
TGTGCCAGCAGTCTACAGGGATACGAGCAGTACTTC
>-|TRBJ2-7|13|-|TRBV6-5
CASSYSRAYEQYF
TGTGCCAGCAGTTACTCGCGGGCTTACGAGCAGTACTTC
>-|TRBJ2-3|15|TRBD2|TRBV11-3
CASSLNGRETDTQYF
TGTGCCAGCAGCTTAAACGGGAGGGAAACAGATACGCAGTATTTT
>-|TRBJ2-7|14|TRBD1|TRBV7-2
CASRGRDSPYEQYF
TGTGCCAGCAGGGGCCGGGACAGTCCCTACGAGCAGTACTTC
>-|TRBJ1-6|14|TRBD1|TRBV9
CASSLDRDNSPLHF
TGTGCCAGCAGTCTTGACAGGGATAATTCACCCCTCCACTTT
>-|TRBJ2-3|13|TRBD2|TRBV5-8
CAVGLAGADTQYF
TGTGCGGTCGGGCTAGCGGGAGCGGATACGCAGTATTTT
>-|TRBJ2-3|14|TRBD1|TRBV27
CASRRDRATDTQYF
TGTGCCAGCAGGAGGGACAGGGCAACAGATACGCAGTATTTT
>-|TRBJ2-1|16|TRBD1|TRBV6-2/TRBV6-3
CASSPPRDRGYNEQFF
TGTGCCAGCAGTCCACCTCGTGACAGGGGATACAATGAGCAGTTCTTC
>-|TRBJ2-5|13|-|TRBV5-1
CASRSGNQETQYF
TGCGCCAGCAGATCCGGGAACCAAGAGACCCAGTACTTC
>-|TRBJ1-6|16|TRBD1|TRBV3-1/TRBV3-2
CASSQRTGDSRSPLHF
TGTGCCAGCAGCCAAAGGACAGGGGACTCCCGTTCACCCCTCCACTTT
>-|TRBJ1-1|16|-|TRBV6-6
CASSYSHPGQNTEAFF
TGTGCCAGCAGTTACTCGCATCCGGGACAGAACACTGAAGCTTTCTTT
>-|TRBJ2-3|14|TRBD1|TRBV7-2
CASSRDRGPDTQYF
TGTGCCAGCAGCCGGGACAGGGGCCCAGATACGCAGTATTTT
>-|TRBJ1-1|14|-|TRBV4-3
CASSQDLRGTEAFF
TGCGCCAGCAGCCAAGATCTAAGGGGGACTGAAGCTTTCTTT
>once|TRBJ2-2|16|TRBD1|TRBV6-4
CASSRTGPPNTGELFF
TGTGCCAGCAGCCGGACAGGACCACCCAACACCGGGGAGCTGTTTTTT